This passage covers 22 T cell receptor beta chains from one sample sequenced in a study of T cell repertoires in cytomegalovirus infection. TCRdb processed the reads anew with MiXCR; each CDR3 protein has one entry. The data contain 150,000 to 160,000 distinct CDR3 sequences, roughly a quarter of them seen just once; the ten biggest clones take up approximately 11%. Sequencing input: PBMCs. The receptors shown here come from a human donor in good health (CMV status not recorded). Some clones in this sample may be carry-over from other donors' samples.

This clonotype showed up many times. The CDR3 reads CASSPPGRRLNTEAFF. Written as DNA, the CDR3 is TGTGCCAGCAGTCCACCCGGAAGGAGGCTGAACACTGAAGCTTTCTTT. The V and J genes are TRBV28 and TRBJ1-1, with unresolved D. V dropped 5 bases and J dropped 0 bases, with 16 bases sitting between them. CDR1 and CDR2 (germline): MDHEN, SYDVKM. CDR3 length equals 16 residues.

Here the CDR3 reads CASSLSGQVVYTF. CDR3 DNA sequence: TGTGCCAGCAGTTTATCCGGACAGGTAGTCTACACCTTC. V is TRBV28 and J is TRBJ1-2; TRBD1 agrees at 7 bases. Germline V lookup: CDR1 MDHEN, CDR2 SYDVKM. V lost 1 base, J lost 10 bases, and 6 bases stayed unmatched. This CDR3 spans 13 amino acids.

V gene TRBV12-3 or TRBV12-4 combines with J gene TRBJ2-1, with D uncertain. V gave up 6 bases and J gave up 2 bases, with 11 bases separating them. The CDR3 sequence is 14 residues long. CDR3: CASSPSSAYNEQFF. CDR3 coding DNA: TGTGCCAGCAGCCCTTCTAGTGCCTACAATGAGCAGTTCTTC.

This clonotype was counted only a few times. The chain uses TRBV20-1 and TRBJ2-3; D gene unclear. Germline CDR1 and CDR2: DFQATT and SNEGSKA (reference sequence). CDR3 length: 13 residues. Deletions cut 6 bases from V and 1 base from J, with 11 bases between. CDR3 DNA: TGCAGTGCCGACGGTGCCGGCACAGATACGCAGTATTTT. This encodes CSADGAGTDTQYF.

This clonotype was found many times. This chain links TRBV28 with TRBJ2-7, with D tentatively TRBD1 (7 bases). CDR3 length: 13 amino acids. V was pared by 6 bases and J by 1 base, with 10 bases between. CDR1 and CDR2 (germline): MDHEN, SYDVKM. CDR3 sequence (DNA): TGTGCCAGCAGCGCGGGACAGTCCTACGAGCAGTACTTC. Translation gives CASSAGQSYEQYF.

This clonotype occurred a few times. This chain's CDR3 is CASRPPTGQNSPLHF. In DNA, the CDR3 is TGTGCCAGCAGACCCCCGACAGGACAGAATTCACCCCTCCACTTT. The gene calls are TRBV6-2 or TRBV6-3 and TRBJ1-6; D is perhaps TRBD1 (6 bases). This CDR3 is 15 amino acids long. V lost 6 bases and J 7 bases, leaving 16 bases between the germline ends. Germline-derived CDR1 and CDR2 are MNHEY and SVGEGT.

The chain recombines TRBV28 with TRBJ1-2; no clear D. Trimming pared 3 bases from V and 2 bases from J, leaving 10 bases between. CDR3 length equals 14 residues. Germline CDR1 is MDHEN and CDR2 is SYDVKM. CDR3 loop: CASSLPGGNYGYTF. The DNA of the CDR3 is TGTGCCAGCAGTTTGCCGGGAGGGAACTATGGCTACACCTTC.

The rearrangement links TRBV20-1 to TRBJ2-3, with TRBD2 identical over 10 bases. The CDR3 has 14 residues. CDR1 and CDR2 from the germline V gene are DFQATT and SNEGSKA (reference sequence). Trimming took 7 bases from V and 3 from J; bases not matched to a gene: 7. In DNA, the CDR3 is TGCAGTGTCGGTAAAGCGGGAGGGACAGATACGCAGTATTTT. Residues: CSVGKAGGTDTQYF.

This clonotype was found many times. This chain uses TRBV7-8 with TRBJ1-5, with TRBD1 as a possible D gene (6 bases). The germline V gene encodes CDR1 SGHVS and CDR2 FQNEAQ. The CDR3 is 17 residues long. V lost 0 bases to trimming and J lost 7 bases, with 19 bases between them. CDR3 amino acids: CASSLALAGALDQPQHF. The CDR3 DNA sequence: TGTGCCAGCAGCTTAGCGCTGGCAGGGGCCTTGGACCAGCCCCAGCATTTT.

This chain connects TRBV28 to TRBJ2-7, with 8 bases aligning to TRBD2. Trimming removed 1 base from V and 2 bases from J; junction bases left unmatched: 7. The CDR3 sequence is 16 residues long. The V gene's germline CDR1 is MDHEN and CDR2 SYDVKM. DNA for the CDR3: TGTGCCAGCAGTTTATCAGCTAGCGGGTTCGCCTACGAGCAGTACTTC. Its protein product is CASSLSASGFAYEQYF.

This clonotype was seen more than once but under ten times. The V gene is TRBV19, the J gene TRBJ1-2; 7 nucleotides agree with TRBD1. Per the germline V gene, CDR1 is LNHDA and CDR2 is SQIVND (reference sequence). V lost 3 bases and J lost 0; bases outside the gene matches: 7. The CDR3 totals 16 residues. Written as DNA, the CDR3 is TGTGCCAGTAGTATTCCCGGGACAGAATCTAACTATGGCTACACCTTC. Its translation is CASSIPGTESNYGYTF.

J is TRBJ1-2 and V is TRBV12-3 or TRBV12-4; tentative D call: TRBD1 (5 bases). V gave up 6 bases and J gave up 8 bases, with 13 bases separating them. The CDR3 covers 12 residues. The CDR3: CASSSGGLGYTF. CDR3 coding DNA: TGTGCCAGCAGCTCCGGGGGACTGGGCTACACCTTC.

This chain connects TRBV12-3 or TRBV12-4 to TRBJ2-1; D remains ambiguous. The CDR3 spans 15 residues. Trimming removed 4 bases from V and 0 bases from J, with 10 bases in between. CDR3 protein: CASSSSSSSYNEQFF. CDR3 sequence (DNA): TGTGCCAGCAGTTCAAGCAGTAGCTCCTACAATGAGCAGTTCTTC.

The rearrangement joins TRBV7-9 to TRBJ2-3; D is perhaps TRBD1 (5 bases). Trimming took off 5 bases at V and 5 bases at J, with 14 bases between the two ends. CDR3 length: 14 residues. The V gene's germline CDR1 is SEHNR and CDR2 FQNEAQ (reference sequence). This CDR3 reads CASSPSRARDTQYF. DNA of the CDR3: TGTGCCAGCAGCCCAAGCAGGGCGAGAGATACGCAGTATTTT.

This clonotype occurred once. The chain has TRBV28 and TRBJ2-7; 12 nucleotides agree with TRBD2. CDR3 length: 16 residues. Germline CDR1 is MDHEN and CDR2 is SYDVKM. Losses at the gene ends were 6 bases for V and 7 bases for J; bases not matched to a gene: 13. CDR3: CASSPGLAGRFVEQYF. CDR3 sequence (DNA): TGTGCCAGCAGCCCGGGACTAGCGGGTCGTTTTGTTGAGCAGTACTTC.

This clonotype has at least ten counts. As DNA, the CDR3 is TGTGCCAGCAGTCTGACAGGGGGAGGAGAGACCCAGTACTTC. Protein product: CASSLTGGGETQYF. The gene calls are TRBV25-1 and TRBJ2-5; 9 bases line up with TRBD1. The CDR3 totals 14 residues. The germline V gene encodes CDR1 MGHDK and CDR2 SYGVNS. V gave up 5 bases and J gave up 4 bases; unmatched junction bases: 5.

On this clonotype itself: A single base separates this from a much larger clone, so it may be a read error. The chain joins TRBV28 to TRBJ1-5; possibly TRBD1 for D (6 bases). Per the germline V gene, CDR1 is MDHEN and CDR2 is SYDVKM. Deletions cut 3 bases from V and 7 bases from J, with 13 bases between. The CDR3 sequence is 14 residues long. Here the CDR3 reads CASSFKGGRQPQHF. The CDR3 bases are TGTGCCAGCAGTTTCAAAGGGGGACGGCAGCCCCAGCATTTT.

The chain joins TRBV11-2 to TRBJ2-7; TRBD2 is a possible D gene (5 bases). The CDR3 is made up of 13 amino acids. Trimming removed 1 base from V and 4 bases from J, with 8 bases in between. CDR1 is SGHAT, CDR2 FQNNGV, per germline. This CDR3 is CASSLARGYEQYF. The DNA for the CDR3 is TGTGCCAGCAGCTTAGCGAGAGGGTACGAGCAGTACTTC.

V and J are TRBV10-3 and TRBJ2-7; 15 bases match TRBD2. CDR1 and CDR2 (germline): ENHRY, SYGVKD. CDR3 length: 18 amino acids. With 3 bases clipped from V and 4 bases from J, the junction kept 10 bases outside the gene matches. In nucleotides, the CDR3 is TGTGCCATCAGTGATTCCGGGACTAGCGGGAGGAGAATATACGAGCAGTACTTC. Protein sequence: CAISDSGTSGRRIYEQYF.

This clonotype was found many times. The V call is TRBV7-8, the J call TRBJ2-7; D is perhaps TRBD1 (6 bases). The length of the CDR3 is 15 residues. Germline V CDR1 and CDR2: SGHVS, FQNEAQ. V was cut by 4 bases and J by 6 bases, with 19 bases left in between. CDR3 in DNA: TGTGCCAGCAGCTCACTAACAGGGCGGGCCGGCGAGCAGTACTTC. As protein: CASSSLTGRAGEQYF.

In this sample, this clonotype turned up many times. V and J are TRBV6-2 or TRBV6-3 and TRBJ1-2; unclear D gene. Trimming cost V 0 bases and J 4 bases, with 12 bases left between them. Germline CDR1 reads MNHEY; CDR2 reads SVGEGT. CDR3 length: 15 amino acids. CDR3 region: CASSYSKKIPYGYTF. CDR3 nucleotide sequence: TGTGCCAGCAGTTACTCGAAGAAAATACCCTATGGCTACACCTTC.

In its sample, this clonotype was seen many times. The rearrangement joins TRBV7-2 to TRBJ1-2, with D perhaps matching TRBD1 (5 bases). Germline V gene lookup returns CDR1 SGHTA and CDR2 FQGNSA. The V end was cut by 6 bases, the J end by 1 base, with 12 bases between. The CDR3 length is 14 residues. CDR3 bases: TGTGCCAGCAGACCGTCGACAGTTAACTATGGCTACACCTTC. It is translated as CASRPSTVNYGYTF.